This T cell receptor (beta chain) is from a study of blood T cell repertoires in COVID-19. Across the whole study: Nucleic acid was either cDNA or gDNA, and it came from T cells, B-cell-depleted T cells, or PBMCs.

Some clones are missing from TCRdb's copy, which holds only in-frame ones; the method was immunoSEQ multiplex PCR. The sample lists 65,000 to 90,000 clones, around 90% occurring once. Trimming cost V 3 bases and J 1 base, with 6 bases left between them. The CDR3 covers 13 residues. This clonotype originated in a human donor in a cohort sampled during active COVID-19. Input material: peripheral blood. The chain couples TRBV12-3 or TRBV12-4 to TRBJ2-5; D gene ambiguous. Here the CDR3 DNA reads TGTGCCAGCAGTTTGGGCTCCCAAGAGACCCAGTACTTC. Residues: CASSLGSQETQYF.